The present T cell receptor beta chain was sequenced within a study of siplizumab effects on memory and regulatory T cells (dated by TCRdb to the late 2010s). About the study as a whole: The study examined how the anti-CD2 antibody siplizumab affects alloreactive T-cell subsets in allogeneic mixed lymphocyte reactions built from human PBMCs.

Including cysteine and phenylalanine, the CDR3 has 13 amino acids. The DNA shown is the 39-base CDR3, in frame from base 1. The trim is 3 bases for V and 0 bases for J, with a gap of 7 bases between the germline ends. From a lookup of the germline V gene, CDR1 and CDR2 are SGHRS and YFSETQ. The method behind the library was the immunoSEQ multiplex PCR assay. Roughly 10^5 TCR templates per sample were assayed on the deep sequencing platform. Genomic DNA extracted from sorted T cells was used for TCRbeta CDR3 sequencing. In the paper's pipeline: The R programming language was used for clonal analysis of TCRbeta CDR3 data. Unstimulated samples were compared with post-reaction CFSE-low samples to define alloreactive CD4+ and CD8+ clones. Alloreactive CD4+ clones were assigned to regulatory or non-regulatory origin by matching sequences to sorted unstimulated Treg and non-Treg repertoires. The table was pulled from immuneACCESS by TCRdb, which kept in-frame rearrangements only. Such tables lose some clones; where checked, under half of the loss comes from unresolved V genes, and the rest has no known cause. D and trimming were read from the DNA, whereas the V and J calls and clone size are those reported in that table. This sample comprises some 100,000 clones, roughly 92% of them detected only once. About 0.6% of the sample lies in the top ten.

A remark on this clone: Its antigen target is currently unknown. Base qualities are not provided; no much larger clone lies one nucleotide away.

Sorted unstimulated T cells, along with proliferating T cells recovered from mixed lymphocyte reactions, underwent TCRbeta CDR3 sequencing. Fresh whole blood from around 11 HLA-typed healthy donors was used to isolate PBMCs. To map where alloreactive clones came from, CD4+ regulatory T cells in the unstimulated state were FACS-sorted. Findings and caveats that apply to the study as a whole: For roughly 80-97% of proliferating CD4+ or CD8+ clones, no naive or memory phenotype could be assigned. Sequences below about 10^-5 frequency were poorly captured, so only a minor fraction of alloreactive clones could be mapped to unstimulated subsets. The cumulative frequency of alloreactive sequences traceable to unstimulated CD4+ memory T cells was significantly reduced by siplizumab. No functional confirmation was obtained for the suppressive function of proliferating Tregs from siplizumab cultures. Greater diversity appeared to be present in unstimulated naive T cells than in memory T cells, and a substantial contribution to the alloresponse seemed to be made by naive cells. Among mappable alloreactive CD4+ clones, an average Treg-derived fraction of roughly 71% was observed with siplizumab, compared with about 25% in control reactions.

This chain joins TRBV5-1 to TRBJ2-7; the D gene remains uncertain. The sample consisted of Tregs sorted from blood. This receptor was taken from a human donor in good health. In nucleotide form, the sequence is TGCGCCAGCAGCTCAACTCTCTCCTACGAGCAGTACTTC. Translation gives CASSSTLSYEQYF.